This T cell receptor (beta chain) is drawn from a study of blood T cell repertoires in COVID-19. Overall study: The United States, Italy and Spain provided the acute and convalescent COVID-19 samples. Nucleic acid was either cDNA or gDNA, and it came from T cells, B-cell-depleted T cells, or PBMCs.

CDR1 is SGHTA and CDR2 is FQGNSA in the germline V gene. This CDR3 comprises 13 residues. The V and J ends lost 4 bases and 6 bases respectively, with 11 bases between them. Per the study methods: Using reference gene primer amplification, nucleated cell counts were estimated. Measured with immunoSEQ multiplex PCR; TCRdb has only the in-frame clones, and not every one. From that table come the V and J calls and clone size; the DNA was used to work out D and trimming. The table includes approximately 160,000 clones, roughly 88% detected once. This chain uses TRBV7-2 with TRBJ2-3; D ambiguous. The specimen was peripheral blood. This TCR came from a woman of 80 years or more with active or convalescent COVID-19. CDR3: CASSSVPGDTQYF. The CDR3, as DNA: TGTGCCAGCAGCTCCGTCCCCGGGGATACGCAGTATTTT.